Reported below is one TCR beta chain. This clone appeared once. Its binding antigen is unknown. Base qualities are not at hand, and no much larger clone is one base apart. The data were taken from a study of blood T cell repertoires in COVID-19 (TCRdb year 2020). Regarding the complete study: Samples covering the acute and convalescent phases of COVID-19 were provided by collaborators in the United States, Italy and Spain. The material from the prospective study consisted of cDNA or gDNA derived from T cells, B-cell-depleted T cells, or PBMCs. Subjects who had been exposed to COVID-19, were actively infected with it, or had recovered from it provided the deeply sampled blood TCRbeta repertoires that made up the dataset. A freely available public database, intended as a resource for researchers studying the immune response to SARS-CoV-2, is where the repertoires were released. Samples were obtained from the ongoing ImmuneRACE study (first 160 participants) and from over a thousand subjects provided by 6 global collaborators. Sample metadata almost always included a de-identified subject ID, COVID-19 status, age in years and sex. Where available, HLA class I and class II types were obtained from metadata supplied by the sample provider rather than from assay-based typing. Results the study describes overall, beyond this receptor: The quantity of clinical and demographic metadata differed by source and by participant and was supplied without curation.

In the prospective study, participants were roughly 18 to 95 years old, resided in about two dozen geographic areas of the United States, and were enrolled through a virtual design. In the prospective study, participants were assigned to cohorts based on the clinical history participants reported in a screening survey and a study questionnaire. For ImmuneRACE Cohort 3, a participant was defined as recovered based on two consecutive negative NP/OP PCR tests, clearance by a healthcare professional, or resolution of symptoms. Each participant in the prospective study had whole blood, serum and a nasopharyngeal or oropharyngeal swab collected by mobile phlebotomists. Participants in the prospective study had the option to provide additional blood draws and questionnaires over a roughly 2-month period. Prospective study blood samples were shipped either frozen or at room temperature before DNA extraction.

The immunoSEQ Assay, a bias-controlled multiplex PCR, was used to amplify TCRbeta CDR3 regions from genomic DNA. As for how the authors treated the data: Nucleated cell counts per sample were estimated from amplification of reference gene primers within the assay. Sequence reads were collapsed and filtered to measure the absolute abundance of every unique TCRbeta CDR3 rearrangement. Productive Simpson clonality was computed per sample as the square root of Simpson's diversity index over productive rearrangements. As stored in TCRdb, this immuneACCESS dataset retains in-frame rearrangements with V and J assigned. A fraction of the clones does not appear; measured against another copy, unresolved V genes explain less than half of the discrepancy, and the remainder lacks a known reason. For V, J and clone size, that table is used; D and trimming come from the DNA. The sample profile shows about 240,000 clones; about 89% of them were found once. Clones ranked in the top ten supply approximately 3.7% of the sample.

The CDR3, cysteine through phenylalanine, is 16 amino acids long. Of all the DNA, just the CDR3 is kept, 48 bases in frame from base 1. The germline V gene encodes CDR1 MGHRA and CDR2 YSYEKL. Cut back by 0 bases and 4 bases, the V and J ends lie 15 bases apart. The clonotype comes from a woman between 25 and 40 years old who had recovered from COVID-19. Source material: PBMCs or T cells enriched from blood (not recorded which). The chain is encoded by TRBV4-1 joined to TRBJ1-2; the D gene is unclear. The CDR3 loop reads CASSQDASGIFYGYTF. The bases are TGCGCCAGCAGCCAAGACGCCTCCGGGATTTTCTATGGCTACACCTTC.